This T cell receptor beta chain stems from a study of graft-versus-host responses after intestinal transplantation. Whole-study context: Induction with anti-thymocyte globulin, then tacrolimus and steroids for about 3 years, was given to all recipients. Study-wide findings and caveats: Present in recipient marrow, GvH clones included some that appeared first in ileum or blood. Circulating GvH clones peaking coincided with falling HvG clones soon after transplant.

This CDR3 spans 16 amino acids. Between the trimmed V and J ends, which lost 8 bases and 2 bases, there was a span of 19 bases. Marrow collected post-transplant originated from the posterior iliac crest or another site. The repertoire was sequenced with immunoSEQ multiplex PCR; TCRdb's copy has only in-frame clones and lacks some. The table includes 65,000 to 85,000 clones, roughly 92% detected once. In regard to this clone: The antigen remains undetermined.

The origin of this receptor is a human patient who received an intestinal transplant, so some T cells may come from the graft donor. This chain uses TRBV23-1 with TRBJ1-5; D uncertain. TRBV23-1 is given ORF status, its function remaining uncertain. The starting material was bone marrow, obtained around 730 days after intestinal transplantation. CDR3 DNA: TGCGCCAGCGCTCGCGACGGGCTGGCAGGCAATCAGCCCCAGCATTTT. It yields the protein CASARDGLAGNQPQHF.